This T cell receptor (beta chain) was sequenced in a study of CD8 T cells in ankylosing spondylitis. Study conclusions and caveats: What seemed typical of ankylosing spondylitis blood was a TCR beta motif built from under 10 highly homologous variants.

V lost 1 base and J lost 4, with 16 bases in between. Germline V gene lookup returns CDR1 SGDLS and CDR2 YYNGEE. The CDR3 runs 16 residues. A quantitative 5'-RACE method, one with molecular barcodes, was used to make TCR beta libraries. TCRdb called the 5' RACE reads again in MiXCR, with one record for every CDR3 protein. This table has about 200,000 distinct CDR3 sequences, 7% to 8% appearing once. In regard to this clonotype: Its antigen is still unknown.

The chain recombines TRBV9 with TRBJ2-3; no reliable D call. The specimen was blood, either unsorted or a sorted T cell fraction (not recorded which). The receptor was isolated from a male donor with ankylosing spondylitis. The CDR3 DNA reads as TGTGCCAGCAGCGTAACCCCCAAGTTTTCGCCAGATACGCAGTATTTT. It codes for CASSVTPKFSPDTQYF.